The source of this TCR beta chain is a study of T cell responses to AZD1222 COVID-19 vaccine. Study-level points and caveats: Nearly half of spike-specific TCRs reportedly target variant regions that are unmutated in the B.1.351 and B.1.1.7 variants. All repertoire sampling was performed exclusively after the peak T cell response. Donors in the cohort were predominantly white British and more often female, and clonal diversity was possibly underestimated.

As to this clone: Its target is not known.

The table came from immunoSEQ multiplex PCR; TCRdb's copy has only in-frame clones and leaves some out. The top ten hold around 1.5% of the sample, which has roughly 84,000 clones, roughly 87% seen once. The length of the CDR3 is 12 residues. V lost 7 bases, J lost 9 bases, and 15 bases lay in between. Germline V CDR1 and CDR2: MNHEY, SVGAGI. This sequence originates from an adult in good health. The chain is built from TRBV6-5 and TRBJ1-1; the D is unclear. The sample consisted of peripheral blood, taken on day 0 of AZD1222 vaccination. The CDR3 bases are TGTGCCAGCACTCCCCGCGGAAATAAAGCTTTCTTT. It is translated as CASTPRGNKAFF.